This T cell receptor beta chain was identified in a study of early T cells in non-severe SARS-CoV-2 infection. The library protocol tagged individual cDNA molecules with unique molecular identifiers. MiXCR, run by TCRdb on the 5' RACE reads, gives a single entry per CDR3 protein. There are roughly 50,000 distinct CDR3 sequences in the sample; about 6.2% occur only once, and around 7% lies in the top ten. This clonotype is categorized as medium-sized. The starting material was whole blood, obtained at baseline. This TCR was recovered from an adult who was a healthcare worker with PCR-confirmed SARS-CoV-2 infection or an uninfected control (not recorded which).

The DNA of the CDR3 is TGTGCCAGCAGCTTAGGGATTGCCCCCTACGAGCAGTACTTC. Translating gives CASSLGIAPYEQYF. This chain uses TRBV7-8 with TRBJ2-7; D remains ambiguous. Looked up from germline, CDR1 is SGHVS and CDR2 is FQNEAQ. This CDR3 has 14 residues. Between the trimmed V and J ends, which lost 1 base and 2 bases, there was a span of 9 bases. The whole variable domain, remainder taken from reference TRBV7-8 and TRBJ2-7, is GAGVSQSPRYKVAKRGQDVALRCDPISGHVSLFWYQQALGQGPEFLTYFQNEAQLDKSGLPSDRFFAERPEGSVSTLKIQRTQQEDSAVYLCASSLGIAPYEQYFGPGTRLTVT.